Reported below is one T cell receptor (beta chain). Its antigen is unknown. This specimen belongs to a study of T cells in Graves' hyperthyroidism and ophthalmopathy. Study-wide findings and caveats: Among clonotypes expanded in thyroid above 0.001, most were also found in blood.

Uncontrolled infection, other autoimmune disease, pregnancy or lactation barred patients from enrollment. V gave up 8 bases and J gave up 5 bases; unmatched junction bases: 15. Germline loops: CDR1 SNHLY, CDR2 FYNNEI. The CDR3 sequence is 16 residues long. RNA transcripts gave rise to amplified TCR beta CDR3 regions. The primer set for the first-round RT-PCR of the TCR CDR3 was HTBI. MiXCR, run by TCRdb on the multiplex PCR reads, gives a single entry per CDR3 protein. The sample yields 650,000 to 800,000 distinct CDR3 sequences, 45% seen once. The sequenced sample consisted of peripheral blood or thyroid tissue (not recorded which). The sequence derives from an adult man with Graves' disease, either hyperthyroidism or ophthalmopathy (not recorded which). The rearrangement links TRBV2 to TRBJ2-5, with 9 bases that match TRBD1. The CDR3 reads CASVPLADRGGETQYF. In DNA, the CDR3 is TGTGCCAGCGTTCCCCTAGCGGACAGGGGTGGGGAGACCCAGTACTTC.